This T cell receptor beta chain is drawn from a study of blood T cell repertoires in COVID-19. Study-level background: From the United States, Italy and Spain came samples of acute and convalescent COVID-19. Nucleic acid was either cDNA or gDNA, and it came from T cells, B-cell-depleted T cells, or PBMCs.

Original processing methods: From reference gene primer amplification, estimates of nucleated cell counts were derived. This table comes from immunoSEQ multiplex PCR, and its TCRdb copy is limited to in-frame clones, with some not included. V, J and clone size are taken as reported in that table, and D and trimming were inferred from the DNA itself. The sample consists of approximately 300,000 clones, over 70% of them appearing once. Germline assignment: CDR1 LNHDA and CDR2 SQIVND (reference sequence). The CDR3 length is 13 residues. Deletions cut 10 bases from V and 1 base from J, with 13 bases between.

The chain recombines TRBV19 with TRBJ1-1; D call uncertain. The material sequenced was peripheral blood. This TCR was recovered from a woman between 45 and 60 years old with acute or convalescent COVID-19. The CDR3 is CATSENKNTEAFF. The CDR3 DNA reads TGTGCCACCAGTGAAAACAAGAACACTGAAGCTTTCTTT.